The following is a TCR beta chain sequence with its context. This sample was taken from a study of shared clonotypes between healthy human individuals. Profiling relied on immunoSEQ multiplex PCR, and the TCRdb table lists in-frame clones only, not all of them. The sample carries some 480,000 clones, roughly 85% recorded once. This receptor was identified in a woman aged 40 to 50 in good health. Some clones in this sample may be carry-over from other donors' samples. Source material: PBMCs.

The CDR3 DNA reads TGCAGTGCTTCCTCCGGGAGCCGACAGTACTTC. It encodes CSASSGSRQYF. This chain connects TRBV20-1 to TRBJ2-4; possible D gene TRBD2, 6 bases. The CDR3 covers 11 residues. V lost 5 bases and J lost 13, with 15 bases in between. Germline V lookup: CDR1 DFQATT, CDR2 SNEGSKA (reference sequence).